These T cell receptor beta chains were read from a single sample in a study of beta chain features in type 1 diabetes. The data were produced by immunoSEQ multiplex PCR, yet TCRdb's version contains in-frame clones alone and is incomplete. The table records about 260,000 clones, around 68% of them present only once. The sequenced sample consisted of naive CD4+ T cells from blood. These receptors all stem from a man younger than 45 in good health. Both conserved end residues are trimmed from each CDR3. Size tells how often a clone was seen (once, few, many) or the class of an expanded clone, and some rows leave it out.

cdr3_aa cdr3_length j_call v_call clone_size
SVDSGYNEQF 10 TRBJ2-1 TRBV29-1 NA
ASSVEEGPYEQY 12 TRBJ2-7 TRBV9 NA
AWSVPATRANSPLH 14 TRBJ1-6 TRBV30 NA
AWSGGPSTGELF 12 TRBJ2-2 TRBV30 NA
ASSPSPGLEKIHEQF 15 TRBJ2-1 TRBV5-4 NA
ASSSQTSGRDTQY 13 TRBJ2-3 TRBV7-2 NA
ASRGTDTQY 9 TRBJ2-3 TRBV5-4 NA
AWSGLVQETQY 11 TRBJ2-5 TRBV30 NA
AWSVLGPLH 9 TRBJ1-6 TRBV30 once
AWTRSSTDTQY 11 TRBJ2-3 TRBV30 NA
ASSYSGNHDEQF 12 TRBJ2-1 TRBV6-5 NA
ASTLLSSSYEQY 12 TRBJ2-7 TRBV6-1 few
ASRPSGGANTQY 12 TRBJ2-3 TRBV27 NA
ASSVFETSLSTDTQY 15 TRBJ2-3 TRBV9 NA
ASSLARKGETQY 12 TRBJ2-5 TRBV5-1 once
SVGGRLNNEQF 11 TRBJ2-1 TRBV29-1 few
SADQGEGYT 9 TRBJ1-2 TRBV29-1 once
ASSIAPNNEQF 11 TRBJ2-1 TRBV9 NA
ASGQGGTGELF 11 TRBJ2-2 TRBV19 NA
AISDSGTGVSTDTQY 15 TRBJ2-3 TRBV10-3 NA
AWSRVLSTDTQY 12 TRBJ2-3 TRBV30 few
ASSCAHGGQGTDTQY 15 TRBJ2-3 TRBV7-9 NA
AWARLAGRSDTQY 13 TRBJ2-3 TRBV30 NA
SAQEGVDEQY 10 TRBJ2-7 TRBV29-1 once
AWSIPQETQY 10 TRBJ2-5 TRBV30 few
ATSTEVGTVG 10 TRBJ2-4 TRBV15 once
ASSKGGFTEAF 11 TRBJ1-1 TRBV7-9 NA
ASSLARAGIGHGYT 14 TRBJ1-2 TRBV7-2 NA
ASSPSGGASYEQY 13 TRBJ2-7 TRBV7-9 NA
ATSRVTIQETQY 12 TRBJ2-5 TRBV15 NA
ASSPPSLASDTQY 13 TRBJ2-3 TRBV18 NA
ASSLAVGGNQPQH 13 TRBJ1-5 TRBV7-2 NA
AWRKLLGTGTYEQY 14 TRBJ2-7 TRBV30 NA
SARDPSTQY 9 TRBJ2-3 TRBV20-1 few
ASSRSGTTEETQY 13 TRBJ2-5 TRBV7-2 few
AWSSDENQPQH 11 TRBJ1-5 TRBV30 NA
AWSVHSPQQETQY 13 TRBJ2-5 TRBV30 NA
ASSLNRYEQF 10 TRBJ2-1 TRBV7-2 NA
ASSLAETAILATNEKLF 17 TRBJ1-4 TRBV13 NA
SVVGTGLYEQY 11 TRBJ2-7 TRBV29-1 once
AWSSPGLAGVADTQY 15 TRBJ2-3 TRBV30 NA
SVRQRQTYEQY 11 TRBJ2-7 TRBV29-1 few
SGSGGGPWDEQF 12 TRBJ2-1 TRBV29-1 few
ASSLTSGRIVPTDTQY 16 TRBJ2-3 TRBV25-1 NA
AWSEQITGELF 11 TRBJ2-2 TRBV30 NA
AWSGNAGPQH 10 TRBJ1-5 TRBV30 NA
SVELGGETQY 10 TRBJ2-5 TRBV29-1 few